This TCR beta chain appears in the sequencing data of a study of cytomegalovirus exposure and HLA in healthy donors. Findings and limits, study-wide: In a later analysis, HLA-associated beta chains showed higher expansion and lower generation probabilities than comparable chains. Earlier analysis yielded a pattern in which most TCR beta V segments were productive about 90% or about 30% of the time.

Worth noting for this clone: No antigen is known for it.

It was with 60 Vbeta and 13 Jbeta primers that the PCR ran. Profiled with immunoSEQ multiplex PCR; TCRdb holds only in-frame clones, not every one. Of nearly 95,000 clones detected, roughly 69% appear once; the ten largest clones hold around 6.6%. Germline values: CDR1 MNHEY, CDR2 SVGAGI. There are 15 residues in the CDR3. The germline V and J ends were trimmed by 2 bases and 4 bases, with 15 bases remaining between them. This clonotype was sampled from a woman younger than 45 in good health and CMV-seronegative. The chain joins TRBV6-5 to TRBJ2-7; TRBD1 might be the D (6 bases). Sequencing was performed on PBMCs. As DNA, the CDR3 is TGTGCCAGCAGTTACCTCCGAACAGGGACGTACGAGCAGTACTTC. Protein: CASSYLRTGTYEQYF.